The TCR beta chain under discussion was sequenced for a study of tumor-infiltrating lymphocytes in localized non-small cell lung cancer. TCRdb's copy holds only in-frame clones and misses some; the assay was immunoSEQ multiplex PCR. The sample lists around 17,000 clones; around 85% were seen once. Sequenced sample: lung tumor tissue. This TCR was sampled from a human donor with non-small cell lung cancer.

As DNA, the CDR3 is TGTGCCAGCAGCCGCGTTCGGGCGGTGAACACTGAAGCTTTCTTT. It is translated as CASSRVRAVNTEAFF. The genes are TRBV5-4 and TRBJ1-1; D call uncertain. This CDR3 spans 15 amino acids. V was trimmed by 4 bases and J by 0 bases, leaving 13 bases between them. Germline CDR1 SGHNT, CDR2 YYREEE (reference sequence).